This T cell receptor (beta chain) was documented in a study of blood T cell repertoires in COVID-19. The overall study: Nucleic acid was either cDNA or gDNA, and it came from T cells, B-cell-depleted T cells, or PBMCs.

As handled by the study authors: For nucleated cells, counts were estimated from reference gene primer amplification. The protocol was immunoSEQ multiplex PCR, while the TCRdb copy is restricted to in-frame clones and leaves out a portion. Clonal size and the V and J genes are those of that table, whereas D and trimming came from the DNA. The sample carries under 250,000 clones, 75% to 90% recorded once. This CDR3 region has 14 residues. The ends lost 3 bases at V and 7 bases at J; junction bases unmatched: 6. Germline CDR1 reads MGHDK; CDR2 reads SYGVNS. Seattle patients were enrolled during active infection and followed longitudinally.

The genes are TRBV25-1 and TRBJ1-3; the match to TRBD1 covers 7 bases. The source is a woman in her 70s with COVID-19, enrolled during active disease. Sequenced: peripheral blood. The CDR3 loop reads CASSDSGTANTIYF. CDR3 bases: TGTGCCAGCAGTGATTCCGGGACAGCGAACACCATATATTTT.